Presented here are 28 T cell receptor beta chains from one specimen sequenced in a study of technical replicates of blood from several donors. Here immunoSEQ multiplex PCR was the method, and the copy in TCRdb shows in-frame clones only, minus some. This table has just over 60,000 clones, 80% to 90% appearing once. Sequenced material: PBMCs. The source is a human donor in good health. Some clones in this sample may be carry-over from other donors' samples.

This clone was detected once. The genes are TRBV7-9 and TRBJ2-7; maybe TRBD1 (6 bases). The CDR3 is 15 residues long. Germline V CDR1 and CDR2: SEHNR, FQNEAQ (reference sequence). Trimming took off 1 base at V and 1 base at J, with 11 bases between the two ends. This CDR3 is CASSLVGQGSYEQYF. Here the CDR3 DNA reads TGTGCCAGCAGCTTAGTGGGACAAGGGTCCTACGAGCAGTACTTC. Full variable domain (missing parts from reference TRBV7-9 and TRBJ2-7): DTGVSQNPRHKITKRGQNVTFRCDPISEHNRLYWYRQTLGQGPEFLTYFQNEAQLEKSRLLSDRFSAERPKGSFSTLEIQRTEQGDSAMYLCASSLVGQGSYEQYFGPGTRLTVT.

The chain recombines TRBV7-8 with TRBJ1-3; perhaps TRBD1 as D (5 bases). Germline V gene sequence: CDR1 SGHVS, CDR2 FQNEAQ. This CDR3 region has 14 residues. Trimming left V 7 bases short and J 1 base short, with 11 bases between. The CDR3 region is CASTRRGSGNTIYF. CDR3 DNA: TGTGCCAGCACAAGACGGGGGTCTGGAAACACCATATATTTT.

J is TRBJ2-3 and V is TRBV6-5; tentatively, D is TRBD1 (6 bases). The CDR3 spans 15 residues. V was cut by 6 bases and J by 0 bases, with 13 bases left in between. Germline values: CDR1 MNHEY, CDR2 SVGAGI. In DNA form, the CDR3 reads TGTGCCAGCAGGGGGACATATACTAGCACAGATACGCAGTATTTT. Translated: CASRGTYTSTDTQYF.

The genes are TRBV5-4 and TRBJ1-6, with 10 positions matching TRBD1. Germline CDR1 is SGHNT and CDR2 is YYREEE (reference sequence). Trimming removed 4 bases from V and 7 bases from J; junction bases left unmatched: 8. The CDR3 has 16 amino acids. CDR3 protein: CASSVPGQGSNSPLHF. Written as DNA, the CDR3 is TGTGCCAGCAGCGTGCCGGGACAGGGGTCAAATTCACCCCTCCACTTT.

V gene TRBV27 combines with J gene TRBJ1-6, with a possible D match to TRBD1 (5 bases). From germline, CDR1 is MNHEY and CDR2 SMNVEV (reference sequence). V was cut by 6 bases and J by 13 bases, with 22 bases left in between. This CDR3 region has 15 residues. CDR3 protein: CASSRSGTGVFPLHF. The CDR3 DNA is TGTGCCAGCAGCAGATCCGGGACGGGGGTTTTTCCCCTCCACTTT.

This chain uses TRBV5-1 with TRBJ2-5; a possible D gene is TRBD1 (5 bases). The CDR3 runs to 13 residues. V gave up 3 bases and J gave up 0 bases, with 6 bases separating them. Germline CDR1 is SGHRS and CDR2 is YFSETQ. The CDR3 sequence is CASSWGNQETQYF. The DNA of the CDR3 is TGCGCCAGCAGCTGGGGCAACCAAGAGACCCAGTACTTC.

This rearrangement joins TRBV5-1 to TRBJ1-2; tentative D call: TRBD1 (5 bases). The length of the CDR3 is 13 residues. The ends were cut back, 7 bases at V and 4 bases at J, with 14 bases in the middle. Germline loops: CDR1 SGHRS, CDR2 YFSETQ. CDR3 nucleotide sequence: TGCGCCAGCGAAAAGGGCACAGGCTATGGCTACACCTTC. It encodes CASEKGTGYGYTF.

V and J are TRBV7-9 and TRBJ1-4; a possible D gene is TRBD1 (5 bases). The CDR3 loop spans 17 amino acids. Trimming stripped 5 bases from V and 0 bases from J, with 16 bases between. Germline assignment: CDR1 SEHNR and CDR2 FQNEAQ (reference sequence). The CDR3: CASSLYRPFATNEKLFF. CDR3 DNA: TGTGCCAGCAGCCTTTACAGGCCTTTTGCAACTAATGAAAAACTGTTTTTT.

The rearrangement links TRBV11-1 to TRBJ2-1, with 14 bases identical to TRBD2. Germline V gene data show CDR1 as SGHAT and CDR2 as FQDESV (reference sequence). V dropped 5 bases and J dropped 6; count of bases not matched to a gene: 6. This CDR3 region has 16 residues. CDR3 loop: CASSNTGTSGSNEQFF. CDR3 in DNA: TGTGCCAGCAGCAACACCGGGACTAGCGGGAGCAATGAGCAGTTCTTC.

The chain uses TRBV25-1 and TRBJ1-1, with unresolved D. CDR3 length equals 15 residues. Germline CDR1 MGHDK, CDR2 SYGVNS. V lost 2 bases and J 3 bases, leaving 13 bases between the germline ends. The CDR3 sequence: CASSESGAVDTEAFF. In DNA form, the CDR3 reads TGTGCCAGCAGTGAAAGTGGTGCGGTGGACACTGAAGCTTTCTTT.

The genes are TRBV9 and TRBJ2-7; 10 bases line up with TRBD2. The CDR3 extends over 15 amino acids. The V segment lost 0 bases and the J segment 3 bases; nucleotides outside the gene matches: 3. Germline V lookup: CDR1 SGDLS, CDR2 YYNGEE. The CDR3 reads CASSVGAGGNYEQYF. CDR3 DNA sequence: TGTGCCAGCAGCGTAGGAGCGGGGGGGAACTACGAGCAGTACTTC.

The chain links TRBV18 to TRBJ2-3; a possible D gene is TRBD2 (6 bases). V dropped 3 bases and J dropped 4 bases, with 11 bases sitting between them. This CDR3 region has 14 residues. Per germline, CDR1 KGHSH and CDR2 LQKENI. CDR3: CASSPFGSADTQYF. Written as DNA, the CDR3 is TGTGCCAGCTCACCTTTCGGGAGTGCAGATACGCAGTATTTT.

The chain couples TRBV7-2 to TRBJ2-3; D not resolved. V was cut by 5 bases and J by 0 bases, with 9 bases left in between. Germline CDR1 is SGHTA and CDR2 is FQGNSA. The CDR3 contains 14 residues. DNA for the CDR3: TGTGCCAGCAGCCGTAGCCCAAGCACAGATACGCAGTATTTT. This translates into CASSRSPSTDTQYF.

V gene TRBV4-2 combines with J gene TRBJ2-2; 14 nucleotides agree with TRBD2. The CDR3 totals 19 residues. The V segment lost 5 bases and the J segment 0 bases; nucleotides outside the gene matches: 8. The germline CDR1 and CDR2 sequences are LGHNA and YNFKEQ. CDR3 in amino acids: CASSASGLAGDPNTGELFF. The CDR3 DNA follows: TGTGCCAGCAGCGCGTCGGGACTAGCGGGGGATCCGAACACCGGGGAGCTGTTTTTT.

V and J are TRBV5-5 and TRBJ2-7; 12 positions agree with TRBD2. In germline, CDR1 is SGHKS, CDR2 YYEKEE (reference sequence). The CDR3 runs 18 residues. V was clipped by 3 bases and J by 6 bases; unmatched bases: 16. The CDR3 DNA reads TGTGCCAGCAGCTACAGGAACCCTAGCGGGAGGGCCGCCCGCGAGCAGTACTTC. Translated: CASSYRNPSGRAAREQYF. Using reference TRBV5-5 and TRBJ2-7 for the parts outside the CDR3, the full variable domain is DAGVTQSPTHLIKTRGQQVTLRCSPISGHKSVSWYQQVLGQGPQFIFQYYEKEERGRGNFPDRFSARQFPNYSSELNVNALLLGDSALYLCASSYRNPSGRAAREQYFGPGTRLTVT.

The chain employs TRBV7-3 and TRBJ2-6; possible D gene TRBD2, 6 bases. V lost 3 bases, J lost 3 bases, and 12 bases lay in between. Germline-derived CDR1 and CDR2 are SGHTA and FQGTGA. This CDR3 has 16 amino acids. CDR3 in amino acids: CASSLALGGGANVLTF. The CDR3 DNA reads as TGTGCCAGCAGCTTGGCACTCGGGGGTGGGGCCAACGTCCTGACTTTC.

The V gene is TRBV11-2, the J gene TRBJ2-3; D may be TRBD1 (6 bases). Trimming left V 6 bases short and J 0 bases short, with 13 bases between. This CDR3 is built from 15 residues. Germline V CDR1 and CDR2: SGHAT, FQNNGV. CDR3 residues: CASRLPDRSTDTQYF. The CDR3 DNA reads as TGTGCCAGCAGACTTCCCGACAGGAGCACAGATACGCAGTATTTT.

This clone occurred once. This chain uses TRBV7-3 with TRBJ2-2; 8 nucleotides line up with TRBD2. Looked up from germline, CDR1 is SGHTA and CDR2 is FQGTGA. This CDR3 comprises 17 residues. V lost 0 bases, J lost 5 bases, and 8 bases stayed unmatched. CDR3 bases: TGTGCCAGCAGCTTAACACTTACGGGACTAGGAACCGGGGAGCTGTTTTTT. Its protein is CASSLTLTGLGTGELFF.

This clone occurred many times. CDR3 protein: CASSDSIEGNSPLHF. The CDR3 DNA follows: TGTGCCAGCAGTGACTCGATAGAGGGTAATTCACCCCTCCACTTT. J is TRBJ1-6 and V is TRBV6-4, with unresolved D. This CDR3 has 15 residues. Trimming cost V 0 bases and J 6 bases, with 9 bases left between them. Germline V gives CDR1 MRHNA, CDR2 SNTAGT.

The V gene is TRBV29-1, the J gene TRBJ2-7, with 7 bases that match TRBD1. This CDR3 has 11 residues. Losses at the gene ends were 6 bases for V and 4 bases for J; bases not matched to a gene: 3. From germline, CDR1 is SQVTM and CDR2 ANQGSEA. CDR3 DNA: TGCAGCGTCTCGGACAGGTACGAGCAGTACTTC. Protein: CSVSDRYEQYF.

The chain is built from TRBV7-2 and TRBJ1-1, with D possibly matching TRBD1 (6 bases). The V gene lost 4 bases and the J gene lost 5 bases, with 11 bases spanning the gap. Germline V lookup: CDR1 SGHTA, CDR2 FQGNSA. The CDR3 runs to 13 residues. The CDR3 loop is CASSSDRRTEAFF. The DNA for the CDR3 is TGTGCCAGCAGCTCAGACAGGAGGACTGAAGCTTTCTTT.

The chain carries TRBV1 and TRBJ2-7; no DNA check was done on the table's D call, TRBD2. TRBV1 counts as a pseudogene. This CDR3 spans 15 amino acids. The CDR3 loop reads CTSSQGLAGDYEQYF. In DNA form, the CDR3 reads TGCACCAGCAGCCAGGGACTAGCGGGAGACTACGAGCAGTACTTC.

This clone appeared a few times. The chain's CDR3 is CASSPETGREQYF. CDR3 nucleotides: TGCGCCAGCAGCCCGGAAACAGGCCGGGAGCAGTACTTC. The chain is built from TRBV5-1 and TRBJ2-7; tentative D call: TRBD1 (5 bases). This CDR3 has 13 residues. Germline CDR1 and CDR2: SGHRS and YFSETQ. V lost 4 bases and J 7 bases, leaving 15 bases between the germline ends.

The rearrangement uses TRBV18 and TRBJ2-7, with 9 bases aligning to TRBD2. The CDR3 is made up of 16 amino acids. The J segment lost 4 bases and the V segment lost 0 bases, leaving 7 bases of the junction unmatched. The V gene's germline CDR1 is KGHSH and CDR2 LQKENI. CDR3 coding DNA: TGTGCCAGCTCACCACCGTATAGCGGGGGCCCTTACGAGCAGTACTTC. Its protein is CASSPPYSGGPYEQYF.

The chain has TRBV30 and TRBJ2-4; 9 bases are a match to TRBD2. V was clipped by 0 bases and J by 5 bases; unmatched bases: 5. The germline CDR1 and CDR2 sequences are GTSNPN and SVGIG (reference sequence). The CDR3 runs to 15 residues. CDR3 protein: CAWSVKAGGQNIQYF. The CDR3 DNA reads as TGTGCCTGGAGTGTTAAAGCGGGAGGACAAAACATTCAGTACTTC.

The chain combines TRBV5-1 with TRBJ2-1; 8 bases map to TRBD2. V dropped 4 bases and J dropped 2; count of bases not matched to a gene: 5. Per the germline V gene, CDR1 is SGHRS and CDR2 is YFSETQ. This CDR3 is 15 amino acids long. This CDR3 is CASSGGLAAYNEQFF. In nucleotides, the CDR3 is TGCGCCAGCAGCGGAGGACTAGCAGCCTACAATGAGCAGTTCTTC.

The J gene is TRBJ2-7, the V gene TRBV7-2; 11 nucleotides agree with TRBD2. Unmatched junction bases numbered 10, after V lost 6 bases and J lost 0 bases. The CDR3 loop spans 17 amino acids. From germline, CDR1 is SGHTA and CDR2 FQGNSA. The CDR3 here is CASRPGQGLADSYEQYF. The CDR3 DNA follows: TGTGCCAGCAGACCGGGGCAGGGACTAGCGGACTCCTACGAGCAGTACTTC.

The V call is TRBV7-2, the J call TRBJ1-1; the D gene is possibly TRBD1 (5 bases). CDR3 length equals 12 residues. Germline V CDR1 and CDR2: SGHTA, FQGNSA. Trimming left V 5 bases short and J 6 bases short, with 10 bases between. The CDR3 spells CASSPDMAEAFF. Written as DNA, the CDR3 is TGTGCCAGCAGCCCGGACATGGCTGAAGCTTTCTTT.